This note documents a single TCR beta chain sequence. Then a second PCR, running roughly 7 to 11 cycles, was carried out with a sample-barcoded 5' primer and a J-beta primer mix. TCRdb re-analysed the 5' RACE reads in MiXCR, keeping a single row per CDR3 protein. The repertoire holds about 1,600,000 distinct CDR3 sequences, roughly 40% seen once, with 6.5% to 10% in the top ten. For every donor, a draw yielded around 9.4 milliliters of peripheral blood. This sample is part of a study of blood T cells in healthy people across ages. On the study more broadly: About one barcoded beta molecule per two T cells was captured by template switching.

In germline, CDR1 is SNHLY, CDR2 FYNNEI. The CDR3 has 15 residues. V gave up 2 bases and J gave up 0 bases, with 8 bases separating them. The chain employs TRBV2 and TRBJ1-5, with D tentatively TRBD1 (6 bases). This clonotype originated in a woman aged 18-35 years in good health. Sequencing was performed on blood. The chain's CDR3 is CASSEQGNSNQPQHF. The CDR3 bases are TGTGCCAGCAGTGAACAGGGGAATAGCAATCAGCCCCAGCATTTT.